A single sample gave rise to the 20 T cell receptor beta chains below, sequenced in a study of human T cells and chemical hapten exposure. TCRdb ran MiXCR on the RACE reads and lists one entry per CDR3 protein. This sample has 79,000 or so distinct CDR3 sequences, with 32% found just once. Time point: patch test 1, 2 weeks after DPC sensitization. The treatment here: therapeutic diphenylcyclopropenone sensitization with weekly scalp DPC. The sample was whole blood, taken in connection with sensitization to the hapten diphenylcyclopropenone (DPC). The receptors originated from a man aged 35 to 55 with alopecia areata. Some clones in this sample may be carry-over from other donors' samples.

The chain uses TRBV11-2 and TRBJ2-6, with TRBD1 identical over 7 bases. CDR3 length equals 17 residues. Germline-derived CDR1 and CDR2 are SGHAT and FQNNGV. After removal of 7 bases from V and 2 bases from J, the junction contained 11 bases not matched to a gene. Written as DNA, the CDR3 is TGTGCCAGCATCAGTCTTAGGGGGCCACCTGGGGCCAACGTCCTGACTTTC. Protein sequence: CASISLRGPPGANVLTF.

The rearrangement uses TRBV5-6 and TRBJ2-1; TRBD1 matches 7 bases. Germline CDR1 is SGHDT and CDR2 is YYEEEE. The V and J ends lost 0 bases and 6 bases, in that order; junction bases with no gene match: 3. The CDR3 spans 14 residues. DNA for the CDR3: TGTGCCAGCAGCTTGGGACAGGGTTCCAATGAGCAGTTCTTC. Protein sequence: CASSLGQGSNEQFF.

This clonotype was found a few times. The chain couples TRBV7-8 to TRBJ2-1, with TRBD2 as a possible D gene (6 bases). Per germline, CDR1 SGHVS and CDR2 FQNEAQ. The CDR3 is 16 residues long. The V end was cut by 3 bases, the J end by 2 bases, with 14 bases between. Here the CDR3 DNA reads TGTGCCAGCAGCTTTTTCAGCGGGCGGCCCTACAATGAGCAGTTCTTC. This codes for CASSFFSGRPYNEQFF.

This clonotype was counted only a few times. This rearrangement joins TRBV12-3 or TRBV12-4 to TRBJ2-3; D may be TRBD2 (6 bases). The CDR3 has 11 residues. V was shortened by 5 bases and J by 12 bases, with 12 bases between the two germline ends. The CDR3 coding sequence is TGTGCCAGCAGTACTAGCTTGACACAGTATTTT. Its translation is CASSTSLTQYF.

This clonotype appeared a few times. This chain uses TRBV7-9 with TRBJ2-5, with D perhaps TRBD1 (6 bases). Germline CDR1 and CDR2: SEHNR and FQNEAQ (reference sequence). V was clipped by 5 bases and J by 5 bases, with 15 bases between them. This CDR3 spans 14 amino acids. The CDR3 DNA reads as TGTGCCAGCAGCCTCAGGGGCCGGGCTGAGACCCAGTACTTC. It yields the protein CASSLRGRAETQYF.

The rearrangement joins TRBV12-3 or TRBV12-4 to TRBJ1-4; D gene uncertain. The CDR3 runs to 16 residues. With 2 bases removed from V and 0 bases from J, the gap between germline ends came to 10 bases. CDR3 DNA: TGTGCCAGCAGTTTACAAGGGCCCGCAACTAATGAAAAACTGTTTTTT. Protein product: CASSLQGPATNEKLFF.

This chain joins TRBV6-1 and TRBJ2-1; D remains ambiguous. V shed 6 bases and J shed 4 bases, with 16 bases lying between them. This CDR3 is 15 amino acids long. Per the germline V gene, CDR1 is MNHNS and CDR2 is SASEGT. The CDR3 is CASRPSGAAYNEQFF. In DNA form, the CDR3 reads TGTGCCAGCAGGCCCTCCGGAGCAGCGTACAATGAGCAGTTCTTC.

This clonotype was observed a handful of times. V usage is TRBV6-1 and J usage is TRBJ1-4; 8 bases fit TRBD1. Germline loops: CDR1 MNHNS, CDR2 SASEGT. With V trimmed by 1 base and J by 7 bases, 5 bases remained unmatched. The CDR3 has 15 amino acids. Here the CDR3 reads CASSEGTGMIEKLFF. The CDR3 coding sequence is TGTGCCAGCAGTGAAGGGACAGGGATGATTGAAAAACTGTTTTTT.

The chain's CDR3 is CSVVRSGEQFF. Here the CDR3 DNA reads TGCAGCGTTGTACGTAGTGGTGAGCAGTTCTTC. This chain uses TRBV29-1 with TRBJ2-1, with D unclear. This CDR3 has 11 residues. Germline CDR1 reads SQVTM; CDR2 reads ANQGSEA. V was clipped by 4 bases and J by 9 bases, with 10 bases between them.

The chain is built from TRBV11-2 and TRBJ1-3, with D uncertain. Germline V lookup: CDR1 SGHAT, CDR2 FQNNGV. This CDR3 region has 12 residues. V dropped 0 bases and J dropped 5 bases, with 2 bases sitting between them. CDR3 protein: CASSLDRNTIYF. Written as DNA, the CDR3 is TGTGCCAGCAGCTTAGATCGAAACACCATATATTTT.

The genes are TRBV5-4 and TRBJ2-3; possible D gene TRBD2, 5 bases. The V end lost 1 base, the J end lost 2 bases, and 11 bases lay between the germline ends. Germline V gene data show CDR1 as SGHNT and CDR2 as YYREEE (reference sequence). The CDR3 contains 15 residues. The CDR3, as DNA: TGTGCCAGCAGCTTGTTCAGCGGTTACACAGATACGCAGTATTTT. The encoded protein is CASSLFSGYTDTQYF.

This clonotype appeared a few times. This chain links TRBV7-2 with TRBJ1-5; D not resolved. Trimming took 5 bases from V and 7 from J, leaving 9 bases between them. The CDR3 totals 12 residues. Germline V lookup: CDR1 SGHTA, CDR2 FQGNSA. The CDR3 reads CASSRNQQPQHF. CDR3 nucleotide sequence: TGTGCCAGCAGCCGCAATCAACAGCCCCAGCATTTT. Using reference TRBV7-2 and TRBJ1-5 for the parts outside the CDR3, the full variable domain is GAGVSQSPSNKVTEKGKDVELRCDPISGHTALYWYRQSLGQGLEFLIYFQGNSAPDKSGLPSDRFSAERTGGSVSTLTIQRTQQEDSAVYLCASSRNQQPQHFGDGTRLSIL.

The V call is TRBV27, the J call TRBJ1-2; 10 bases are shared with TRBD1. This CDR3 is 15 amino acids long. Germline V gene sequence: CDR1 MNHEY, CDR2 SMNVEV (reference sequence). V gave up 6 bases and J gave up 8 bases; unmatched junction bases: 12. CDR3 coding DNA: TGTGCCAGCAGCCCCGACAGGGGGCACGTGCTCGGCTACACCTTC. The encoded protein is CASSPDRGHVLGYTF.

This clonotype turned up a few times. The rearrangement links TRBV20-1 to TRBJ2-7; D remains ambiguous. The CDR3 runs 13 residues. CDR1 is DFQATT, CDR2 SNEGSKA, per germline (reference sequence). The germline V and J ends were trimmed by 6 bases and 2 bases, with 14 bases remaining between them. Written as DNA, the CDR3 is TGCAGTGCCCCTCCTATGGGGACCTACGAGCAGTACTTC. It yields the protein CSAPPMGTYEQYF.

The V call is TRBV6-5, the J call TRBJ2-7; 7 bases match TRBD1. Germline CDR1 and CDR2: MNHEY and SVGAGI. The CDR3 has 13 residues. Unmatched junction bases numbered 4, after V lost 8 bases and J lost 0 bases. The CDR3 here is CASGQENSYEQYF. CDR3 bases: TGTGCCAGCGGACAGGAAAACTCCTACGAGCAGTACTTC.

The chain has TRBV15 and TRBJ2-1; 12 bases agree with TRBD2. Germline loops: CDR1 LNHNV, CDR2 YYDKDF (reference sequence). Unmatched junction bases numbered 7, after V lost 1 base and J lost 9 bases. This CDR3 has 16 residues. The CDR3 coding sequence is TGTGCCACCAGCAGAGGCCGACTAGCGGGAGTTAGTGAGCAGTTCTTC. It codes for CATSRGRLAGVSEQFF.

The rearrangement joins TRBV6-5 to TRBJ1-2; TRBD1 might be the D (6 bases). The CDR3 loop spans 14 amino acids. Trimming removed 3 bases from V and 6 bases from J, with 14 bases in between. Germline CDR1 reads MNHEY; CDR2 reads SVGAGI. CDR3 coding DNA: TGTGCCAGCAGTTATCGGGGGGCGACCGATGGCTACACCTTC. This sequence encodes CASSYRGATDGYTF.

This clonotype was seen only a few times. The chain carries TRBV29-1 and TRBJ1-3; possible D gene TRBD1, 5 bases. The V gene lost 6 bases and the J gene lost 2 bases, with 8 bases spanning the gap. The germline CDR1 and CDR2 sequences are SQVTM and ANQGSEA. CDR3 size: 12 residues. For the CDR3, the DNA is TGCAGCGTGGGGACCGCTGGAAACACCATATATTTT. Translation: CSVGTAGNTIYF.

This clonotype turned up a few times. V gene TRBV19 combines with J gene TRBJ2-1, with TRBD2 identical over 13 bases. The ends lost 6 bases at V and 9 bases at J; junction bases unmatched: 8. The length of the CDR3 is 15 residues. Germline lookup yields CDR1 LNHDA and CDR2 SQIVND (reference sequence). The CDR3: CASSLLGLAGVEQFF. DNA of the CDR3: TGTGCCAGTAGCCTACTCGGACTAGCGGGAGTTGAGCAGTTCTTC.

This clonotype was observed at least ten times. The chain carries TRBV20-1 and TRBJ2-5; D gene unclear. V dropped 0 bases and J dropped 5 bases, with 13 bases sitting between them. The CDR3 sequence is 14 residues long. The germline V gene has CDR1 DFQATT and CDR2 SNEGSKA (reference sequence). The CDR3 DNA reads TGCAGTGCTAGAGATCGGGTGGCGGAGGAGACCCAGTACTTC. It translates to CSARDRVAEETQYF.